Shown below are 20 T cell receptor beta chains from a single sample sequenced in a study of post-analysis software for immune sequencing data. Study-level points and caveats: Roughly 5 TRBV segments, TRBV5-6, TRBV5-1 and TRBV20-1 among them, were found more frequent in patients than controls.

The library was made from cDNA and included unique molecular identifiers. From the PCR reads, TCRdb called clonotypes with MiXCR, one entry per CDR3 protein. The sample has 750,000 to 950,000 distinct CDR3 sequences, approximately 44% seen once; the top ten hold over 4.5%. These TCRs are of unknown antigen specificity. The sample taken for sequencing was blood. These receptor sequences come from a girl between 10 and 17 years old with multiple sclerosis.

The chain couples TRBV12-3 or TRBV12-4 to TRBJ2-5; D not certain. This CDR3 has 14 residues. The V end lost 1 base, the J end lost 2 bases, and 8 bases lay between the germline ends. The chain's CDR3 is CASSLEFRQETQYF. CDR3 nucleotide sequence: TGTGCCAGCAGTTTAGAGTTTCGACAAGAGACCCAGTACTTC.

In regard to this clonotype: Its ends do not fully match the called genes, so a read error is possible. The chain combines TRBV6-1 with TRBJ2-3, with D maybe TRBD2 (5 bases). The germline CDR1 and CDR2 sequences are MNHNS and SASEGT. The CDR3 contains 16 residues. The DNA of the CDR3 is TGTGCCAGCAGCCGGCGAGCGGAGGCCAACACACATACGCAGTATTTT. Its translation is CASSRRAEANTHTQYF.

The genes are TRBV28 and TRBJ2-7; 7 bases line up with TRBD1. Germline values: CDR1 MDHEN, CDR2 SYDVKM. With 4 bases clipped from V and 2 bases from J, the junction kept 11 bases outside the gene matches. The CDR3 totals 16 residues. The CDR3 loop reads CASSSQTGKDAYEQYF. The CDR3 DNA follows: TGTGCCAGCAGTTCACAGACAGGGAAGGACGCCTACGAGCAGTACTTC.

The gene calls are TRBV3-1 and TRBJ1-2, with D unresolved. Trimming pared 0 bases from V and 4 bases from J, leaving 9 bases between. Germline V gene sequence: CDR1 LGHDT, CDR2 YNNKEL (reference sequence). The CDR3 contains 14 residues. The DNA for the CDR3 is TGTGCCAGCAGCCAAGATCAGGACGGCTATGGCTACACCTTC. Translating gives CASSQDQDGYGYTF.

This clonotype was recorded a few times. In DNA form, the CDR3 reads TGTGCCACCAGCAGAGGTTGGGAGCAAGAGACCCAGTACTTC. The encoded protein is CATSRGWEQETQYF. V and J are TRBV15 and TRBJ2-5; possibly TRBD2 for D (5 bases). The CDR3 has 14 amino acids. Trimming took off 1 base at V and 2 bases at J, with 8 bases between the two ends. CDR1 is LNHNV, CDR2 YYDKDF, per germline (reference sequence).

The genes are TRBV5-1 and TRBJ2-3, with a possible D match to TRBD2 (6 bases). This CDR3 comprises 14 residues. V was shortened by 6 bases and J by 2 bases, with 13 bases between the two germline ends. Germline values: CDR1 SGHRS, CDR2 YFSETQ. The CDR3 protein is CASKTSSLTDTQYF. In DNA form, the CDR3 reads TGCGCCAGCAAGACTAGTAGTCTCACAGATACGCAGTATTTT.

This chain connects TRBV10-3 to TRBJ2-7; D call uncertain. Germline V gene data show CDR1 as ENHRY and CDR2 as SYGVKD. The CDR3 runs 14 residues. Trimming took 0 bases from V and 0 from J, leaving 6 bases between them. DNA for the CDR3: TGTGCCATCAGTGAGTCAGAGATCTCCTACGAGCAGTACTTC. This encodes CAISESEISYEQYF.

J is TRBJ2-1 and V is TRBV20-1; weak D call: TRBD2 (5 bases). The germline CDR1 and CDR2 sequences are DFQATT and SNEGSKA (reference sequence). The V and J ends lost 6 bases and 4 bases respectively, with 22 bases between them. The CDR3 totals 16 residues. The CDR3 spells CSAPVSPGSSYNEQFF. As DNA, the CDR3 is TGCAGTGCCCCGGTATCCCCGGGAAGCTCGTACAATGAGCAGTTCTTC.

This sequence joins TRBV29-1 and TRBJ2-7; 8 nucleotides line up with TRBD1. The V gene's germline CDR1 is SQVTM and CDR2 ANQGSEA. The CDR3 runs 13 residues. With V trimmed by 4 bases and J by 5 bases, 7 bases remained unmatched. For the CDR3, the DNA is TGCAGCGTTGCAACAGCCAGGGGGCACGAGCAGTACTTC. Translation gives CSVATARGHEQYF.

This sequence joins TRBV4-1 and TRBJ2-1; D unclear. V lost 0 bases to trimming and J lost 5 bases, with 11 bases between them. Germline CDR1 and CDR2: MGHRA and YSYEKL. The CDR3 consists of 15 residues. DNA of the CDR3: TGCGCCAGCAGCCAAGAAGGTCGCATCCACAATGAGCAGTTCTTC. It encodes CASSQEGRIHNEQFF.

This rearrangement joins TRBV20-1 to TRBJ2-1, with TRBD2 matching over 7 bases. CDR3 size: 15 residues. Germline lookup yields CDR1 DFQATT and CDR2 SNEGSKA (reference sequence). V lost 5 bases to trimming and J lost 3 bases; unmatched junction nucleotides: 10. CDR3 in DNA: TGCAGTGCTGCCCCTGCGCTAGCGGACTACAATGAGCAGTTCTTC. Translated: CSAAPALADYNEQFF.

The V call is TRBV4-3, the J call TRBJ2-4, with no clear D. The V end was cut by 0 bases, the J end by 8 bases, with 11 bases between. This CDR3 is built from 14 residues. Germline V lookup: CDR1 LGHNA, CDR2 YSLEER. CDR3 residues: CASSQEKGWDIQYF. The CDR3 nucleotides are TGCGCCAGCAGCCAAGAGAAGGGTTGGGACATTCAGTACTTC.

V and J are TRBV5-5 and TRBJ1-4; TRBD1 is a possible D gene (6 bases). The CDR3 is 16 residues long. Germline V gene sequence: CDR1 SGHKS, CDR2 YYEKEE (reference sequence). V gave up 4 bases and J gave up 0 bases, with 13 bases separating them. The CDR3 loop reads CASSPRGDTTNEKLFF. The CDR3 nucleotides are TGTGCCAGCAGCCCGCGGGGGGACACAACTAATGAAAAACTGTTTTTT. Together with reference TRBV5-5 and TRBJ1-4, the CDR3 gives the full variable domain: DAGVTQSPTHLIKTRGQQVTLRCSPISGHKSVSWYQQVLGQGPQFIFQYYEKEERGRGNFPDRFSARQFPNYSSELNVNALLLGDSALYLCASSPRGDTTNEKLFFGSGTQLSVL.

The rearrangement links TRBV7-9 to TRBJ1-2; TRBD1 might be the D (6 bases). Germline V gene sequence: CDR1 SEHNR, CDR2 FQNEAQ (reference sequence). CDR3 length: 13 amino acids. V shed 5 bases and J shed 0 bases, with 7 bases lying between them. CDR3 DNA sequence: TGTGCCAGCAGCCAGGGGACTAACTATGGCTACACCTTC. It translates to CASSQGTNYGYTF.

The V and J genes are TRBV6-1 and TRBJ2-5, with 7 bases aligning to TRBD1. Germline loops: CDR1 MNHNS, CDR2 SASEGT. CDR3 size: 17 residues. V was pared by 6 bases and J by 3 bases, with 16 bases of the junction left unmatched. The CDR3: CASRPGTAFVHKETQYF. DNA of the CDR3: TGTGCCAGCAGACCCGGGACAGCGTTCGTTCACAAAGAGACCCAGTACTTC.

This clonotype occurred a few times. The gene calls are TRBV4-2 and TRBJ2-7, with D maybe TRBD2 (5 bases). The CDR3 length is 17 residues. CDR1 is LGHNA and CDR2 is YNFKEQ in the germline V gene. Trimming removed 4 bases from V and 3 bases from J, with 22 bases in between. The CDR3 DNA sequence: TGTGCCAGCAGCCCAGAGGCGTCCACTAGTCCGGACTACGAGCAGTACTTC. Protein: CASSPEASTSPDYEQYF.

The chain recombines TRBV6-5 with TRBJ1-2; D not certain. The V end was cut by 3 bases, the J end by 4 bases, with 12 bases between. Per the germline V gene, CDR1 is MNHEY and CDR2 is SVGAGI. The CDR3 has 14 amino acids. The CDR3 DNA reads TGTGCCAGCAGTTATAAGTCCGGGTTCTATGGCTACACCTTC. The encoded protein is CASSYKSGFYGYTF.

V usage is TRBV5-1 and J usage is TRBJ2-1; D possibly uses TRBD1 or TRBD2 (5 bases each). The germline V gene encodes CDR1 SGHRS and CDR2 YFSETQ. The V end lost 0 bases, the J end lost 5 bases, and 18 bases lay between the germline ends. The CDR3 is 17 residues long. The CDR3 region has the DNA TGCGCCAGCAGCTTGGGCGGCGTGGGGGATCAGGACAATGAGCAGTTCTTC. It encodes CASSLGGVGDQDNEQFF.

The chain uses TRBV6-1 and TRBJ2-4; TRBD2 agrees at 9 bases. Germline V gene sequence: CDR1 MNHNS, CDR2 SASEGT. This CDR3 comprises 14 residues. The J segment lost 5 bases and the V segment lost 7 bases, leaving 6 bases of the junction unmatched. CDR3 bases: TGTGCCAGCAAGGGACTAGCAGCAGAAAACATTCAGTACTTC. Its protein is CASKGLAAENIQYF.

A single count supports this clonotype. The chain links TRBV7-9 to TRBJ2-3, with 7 bases that match TRBD2. V gave up 5 bases and J gave up 2 bases; unmatched junction bases: 13. The CDR3 contains 17 residues. The germline V gene encodes CDR1 SEHNR and CDR2 FQNEAQ (reference sequence). The CDR3 DNA sequence: TGTGCCAGCAGCCCTAGGGTCCTAGCGGCGTACACAGATACGCAGTATTTT. It translates to CASSPRVLAAYTDTQYF.